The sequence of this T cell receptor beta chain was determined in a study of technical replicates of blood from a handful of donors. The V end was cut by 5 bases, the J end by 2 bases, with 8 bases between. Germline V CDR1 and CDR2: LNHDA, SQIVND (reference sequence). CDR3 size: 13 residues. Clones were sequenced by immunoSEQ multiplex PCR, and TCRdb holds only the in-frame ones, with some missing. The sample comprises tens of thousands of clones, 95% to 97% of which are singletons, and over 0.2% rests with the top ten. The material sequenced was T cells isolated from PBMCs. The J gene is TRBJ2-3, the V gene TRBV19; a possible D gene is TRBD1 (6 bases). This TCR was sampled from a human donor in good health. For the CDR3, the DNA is TGTGCCAGTAGTCAGGGGACCACAGATACGCAGTATTTT. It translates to CASSQGTTDTQYF.